Below are 13 T cell receptor beta chains sequenced from a single sample in a study of blood T cell repertoires in COVID-19. The protocol was immunoSEQ multiplex PCR, while the TCRdb copy is restricted to in-frame clones and leaves out a portion. The data contain 35,000 to 45,000 clones, 87% of them singletons. The material sequenced was peripheral blood. The receptors derive from a human donor in a cohort sampled during active COVID-19.

V and J are TRBV6-5 and TRBJ1-1; the D is unclear. Per the germline V gene, CDR1 is MNHEY and CDR2 is SVGAGI. V lost 9 bases, J lost 0 bases, and 14 bases lay in between. The CDR3 is made up of 14 amino acids. Here the CDR3 DNA reads TGTGCCAGGAGAGACAATCGAGTGAACACTGAAGCTTTCTTT. It yields the protein CARRDNRVNTEAFF.

The V gene is TRBV28, the J gene TRBJ2-1; possible D gene TRBD2, 5 bases. The CDR3 extends over 13 amino acids. V was pared by 6 bases and J by 4 bases, with 10 bases between. In germline, CDR1 is MDHEN, CDR2 SYDVKM. CDR3 nucleotides: TGTGCCAGCAGCCCTCCGGGGTACAATGAGCAGTTCTTC. This gives the protein CASSPPGYNEQFF.

The V and J genes are TRBV7-9 and TRBJ2-1; 9 nucleotides align to TRBD2. Germline CDR1 is SEHNR and CDR2 is FQNEAQ (reference sequence). V shed 1 base and J 2 bases; nucleotides not matched to a gene: 3. The CDR3 runs 16 residues. CDR3 DNA: TGTGCCAGCAGCTTAGGTGGCGGGGGGGCCTACAATGAGCAGTTCTTC. As protein: CASSLGGGGAYNEQFF. The full variable domain, in which reference TRBV7-9 and TRBJ2-1 provide the parts outside the CDR3, is DTGVSQNPRHKITKRGQNVTFRCDPISEHNRLYWYRQTLGQGPEFLTYFQNEAQLEKSRLLSDRFSAERPKGSFSTLEIQRTEQGDSAMYLCASSLGGGGAYNEQFFGPGTRLTVL.

The rearrangement joins TRBV5-1 to TRBJ1-2; weak D call: TRBD1 (6 bases). The CDR3 loop spans 15 amino acids. Trimming stripped 3 bases from V and 4 bases from J, with 16 bases between. The germline gives CDR1 SGHRS, CDR2 YFSETQ. Written as DNA, the CDR3 is TGCGCCAGCAGCTGGGATAAAAGCAGGGGCTATGGCTACACCTTC. As protein: CASSWDKSRGYGYTF.

The chain employs TRBV5-1 and TRBJ1-2; D may be TRBD1 (6 bases). V was shortened by 5 bases and J by 5 bases, with 16 bases between the two germline ends. Germline V gene data show CDR1 as SGHRS and CDR2 as YFSETQ. The CDR3 covers 14 residues. The CDR3 region has the DNA TGCGCCAGCAGTCGGGGACAAATCGGGTATGGCTACACCTTC. It translates to CASSRGQIGYGYTF.

The chain links TRBV6-5 to TRBJ1-4; TRBD1 might be the D (6 bases). This CDR3 region has 15 residues. Germline CDR1 MNHEY, CDR2 SVGAGI. Between the trimmed V and J ends, which lost 7 bases and 0 bases, there was a span of 12 bases. In DNA form, the CDR3 reads TGTGCCAGCACCCTACAGGGTCCAACTAATGAAAAACTGTTTTTT. It translates to CASTLQGPTNEKLFF.

This chain links TRBV5-5 with TRBJ1-5; a possible D gene is TRBD1 (6 bases). The germline gives CDR1 SGHKS, CDR2 YYEKEE (reference sequence). The V end was cut by 1 base, the J end by 1 base, with 9 bases between. CDR3 size: 15 residues. CDR3 region: CASSLTGQSNQPQHF. DNA of the CDR3: TGTGCCAGCAGCTTGACCGGACAGAGCAATCAGCCCCAGCATTTT.

The chain has TRBV7-9 and TRBJ1-2; D might be TRBD1 (6 bases). Germline V gene data show CDR1 as SEHNR and CDR2 as FQNEAQ (reference sequence). The CDR3 totals 15 residues. The V and J ends lost 1 base and 4 bases respectively, with 13 bases between them. The CDR3 DNA is TGTGCCAGCAGCTTAGGGAGGCAGGGGATCTATGGCTACACCTTC. This encodes CASSLGRQGIYGYTF.

The J gene is TRBJ2-1, the V gene TRBV6-2 or TRBV6-3, with TRBD2 identical over 9 bases. The CDR3 totals 16 residues. CDR1 is MNHEY and CDR2 is SVGEGT in the germline V gene. V shed 4 bases, J shed 7 bases, and the junction held 11 bases outside the gene matches. The CDR3 coding sequence is TGTGCCAGCAGTTCGCCCCCGCGGGAGGGCCGGAATGAGCAGTTCTTC. This translates into CASSSPPREGRNEQFF.

This chain joins TRBV5-8 and TRBJ2-3, with TRBD1 matching over 10 bases. V shed 1 base, J shed 1 base, and the junction held 3 bases outside the gene matches. Germline loops: CDR1 SGHTS, CDR2 YDEGEE. The CDR3 is 16 residues long. CDR3 sequence: CASSLMGTGGTDTQYF. The CDR3 DNA sequence: TGTGCCAGCAGCTTGATGGGGACAGGGGGCACAGATACGCAGTATTTT.

The rearrangement links TRBV2 to TRBJ1-1; 7 bases are a match to TRBD1. Germline-derived CDR1 and CDR2 are SNHLY and FYNNEI. With 4 bases clipped from V and 5 bases from J, the junction kept 10 bases outside the gene matches. This CDR3 is 15 amino acids long. CDR3 amino acids: CASSAPDRVWTEAFF. The CDR3 DNA reads as TGTGCCAGCAGTGCACCTGACAGGGTATGGACTGAAGCTTTCTTT.

This clone was detected only once. The chain employs TRBV28 and TRBJ2-2, with TRBD1 matching over 10 bases. CDR3 length: 17 amino acids. The V gene's germline CDR1 is MDHEN and CDR2 SYDVKM. V was pared by 4 bases and J by 5 bases, with 10 bases of the junction left unmatched. The CDR3 sequence: CASSSPGQGVITGELFF. CDR3 nucleotide sequence: TGTGCCAGCAGTTCCCCAGGACAGGGGGTAATTACCGGGGAGCTGTTTTTT.

This chain joins TRBV30 and TRBJ1-4, with TRBD1 identical over 10 bases. V was pared by 3 bases and J by 6 bases, with 7 bases of the junction left unmatched. The length of the CDR3 is 15 residues. Germline CDR1 GTSNPN, CDR2 SVGIG (reference sequence). As DNA, the CDR3 is TGTGCCTGGAGCCCTGGGGACAGGGGTTATGAAAAACTGTTTTTT. Translation gives CAWSPGDRGYEKLFF.